This T cell receptor (beta chain) was sequenced in a study of T cells expressing NK-cell markers. TCR beta cDNA was made by 5'RACE template switching with UMIs. TCRdb reanalyzed the 5' RACE reads and collapses them to one entry per CDR3 protein, without DNA. This sample lists hundreds of thousands of distinct CDR3 sequences; its ten largest clones have approximately 3.6%. Germline loops: CDR1 SGHRS, CDR2 YFSETQ. The CDR3 contains 15 residues. The chain joins TRBV5-1 to TRBJ2-7; TCRdb's D call of TRBD1 is untestable without DNA. The origin of this receptor is a man younger than 30 in good health. The material sequenced was blood T cells: a sorted CD56 or NKG2C T cell subset, CD4+ or CD8+ T cells, or bulk PBMC T cells (not recorded which). The CDR3 loop is CASNPTGQVIYEQYF.